This entry describes one T cell receptor (beta chain). Trimming cost V 3 bases and J 5 bases, with 13 bases left between them. The CDR3 is 14 residues long. The germline CDR1 and CDR2 sequences are LNHDA and SQIVND (reference sequence). The method was immunoSEQ multiplex PCR; TCRdb's version includes in-frame clones alone and lacks a portion of them. The sample shows millions of clones, 85% to 95% of them seen only once. CD45RO-negative cells were positively selected for CCR7, leaving out terminally differentiated effector memory CD45RA+ cells. This sample stems from a study of shared clonotypes between healthy human individuals.

This clonotype was sampled from a man younger than 30 in good health. Some clones in this sample may be carry-over from other donors' samples. The sequenced sample consisted of naive CD8+ T cells from PBMCs. This rearrangement joins TRBV19 to TRBJ1-1, with a weak D call TRBD1 (5 bases). The CDR3 sequence: CASSMARAGTEAFF. The CDR3 DNA reads as TGTGCCAGTAGTATGGCCAGGGCGGGGACTGAAGCTTTCTTT.